Listed below are T cell receptor beta chains from one sample, sequenced in a study of cytomegalovirus exposure and HLA in healthy donors. Sequencing used immunoSEQ multiplex PCR; TCRdb keeps in-frame clones, though not all of them. The sample holds about 140,000 clones. The specimen sequenced was PBMCs. Receptors were obtained from a man in his forties or fifties in good health and CMV-seronegative. CDR3s include the opening cysteine and the closing phenylalanine or tryptophan.

j_gene: TRBJ1-1; v_gene: TRBV18; CDR3aa: CASSPTLRQGITEAFF
j_gene: TRBJ2-1; v_gene: TRBV5-6; CDR3aa: CASSWGLAGGNEQFF
j_gene: TRBJ1-3; v_gene: TRBV14; CDR3aa: CASSPGNTIYF
j_gene: TRBJ1-1; v_gene: TRBV7-2; CDR3aa: CASSPRDRRFTEAFF
j_gene: TRBJ2-3; v_gene: TRBV7-3; CDR3aa: CASSFGGGTDTQYF
j_gene: TRBJ2-3; v_gene: TRBV28; CDR3aa: CASSFRQGHSSTDTQYF
j_gene: TRBJ2-1; v_gene: TRBV5-5; CDR3aa: CASSLQGSGRFGNEQFF
j_gene: TRBJ2-1; v_gene: TRBV13; CDR3aa: CASSPGTESNEQFF
j_gene: TRBJ2-2; v_gene: TRBV9; CDR3aa: CASSVASGGRTGELFF
j_gene: TRBJ2-2; v_gene: TRBV4-1; CDR3aa: CASSAGTGGLGTGELFF
j_gene: TRBJ2-2; v_gene: TRBV19; CDR3aa: CASSHPGTGRTGELFF
j_gene: TRBJ2-3; v_gene: TRBV14; CDR3aa: CASSQAAGGVTDTQYF
j_gene: TRBJ1-3; v_gene: TRBV11-2; CDR3aa: CASSPRGNTIYF
j_gene: TRBJ2-7; v_gene: TRBV4-2; CDR3aa: CASSIRTGDSYEQYF
j_gene: TRBJ2-3; v_gene: TRBV28; CDR3aa: CASSLQRTGRPDTQYF
j_gene: TRBJ2-1; v_gene: TRBV6-1; CDR3aa: CATVLTPNIYNEQFF
j_gene: TRBJ2-3; v_gene: TRBV5-1; CDR3aa: CASSSSGDAGDTQYF
j_gene: TRBJ2-5; v_gene: TRBV7-2; CDR3aa: CASSFWTGGGQETQYF
j_gene: TRBJ1-1; v_gene: TRBV11-3; CDR3aa: CASSFGRGEAFF
j_gene: TRBJ1-6; v_gene: TRBV7-6; CDR3aa: CASSPAGTANSPLHF
j_gene: TRBJ2-3; v_gene: TRBV6-1; CDR3aa: CASGEVTNGTDTQYF
j_gene: TRBJ1-1; v_gene: TRBV29-1; CDR3aa: CSVEAGMNTEAFF
j_gene: TRBJ1-3; v_gene: TRBV29-1; CDR3aa: CSVVRTGLSGNTIYF
j_gene: TRBJ2-6; v_gene: TRBV6-1; CDR3aa: CASSRAGANVLTF
j_gene: TRBJ2-1; v_gene: TRBV19; CDR3aa: CASSRGSYNEQFF
j_gene: TRBJ2-5; v_gene: TRBV7-9; CDR3aa: CASSSGERAEETQYF
j_gene: TRBJ2-2; v_gene: TRBV5-4; CDR3aa: CASSSGLAFNTGELFF
j_gene: TRBJ2-1; v_gene: TRBV25-1; CDR3aa: CASSGVRTVYNEQFF
j_gene: TRBJ2-3; v_gene: TRBV2; CDR3aa: CASSDRTWTSSTDTQYF
j_gene: TRBJ1-2; v_gene: TRBV9; CDR3aa: CASSVTTGDYGYTF
j_gene: TRBJ2-7; v_gene: TRBV28; CDR3aa: CASSLFFEDRPEQYF
j_gene: TRBJ1-4; v_gene: TRBV5-1; CDR3aa: CASSPGTGNEKLFF
j_gene: TRBJ2-6; v_gene: TRBV2; CDR3aa: CASAWQGGSGANVLTF
j_gene: TRBJ1-2; v_gene: TRBV10-3; CDR3aa: CASSRGTAGEGANGYTF
j_gene: TRBJ2-3; v_gene: TRBV25-1; CDR3aa: CASSDAVTDTQYF
j_gene: TRBJ1-5; v_gene: TRBV7-9; CDR3aa: CASSADISYQPQHF
j_gene: TRBJ2-1; v_gene: TRBV18; CDR3aa: CASSPILADYNEQFF
j_gene: TRBJ2-5; v_gene: TRBV25-1; CDR3aa: CASSPGLAGVETQYF
j_gene: TRBJ1-6; v_gene: TRBV7-2; CDR3aa: CASSSRQANSPLHF
j_gene: TRBJ2-1; v_gene: TRBV29-1; CDR3aa: CSVERLEVNEQFF
j_gene: TRBJ2-3; v_gene: TRBV7-8; CDR3aa: CASSLRVQGTDTQYF
j_gene: TRBJ1-3; v_gene: TRBV6-6; CDR3aa: CASSSDRAHLYF
j_gene: TRBJ1-3; v_gene: TRBV4-3; CDR3aa: CASSQEGGAGNTIYF
j_gene: TRBJ2-5; v_gene: TRBV7-2; CDR3aa: CASSLERGETQYF
j_gene: TRBJ1-2; v_gene: TRBV5-4; CDR3aa: CASSIWRAGYTF
j_gene: TRBJ2-7; v_gene: TRBV5-5; CDR3aa: CATRTDPSYEQYF
j_gene: TRBJ2-7; v_gene: TRBV11-1; CDR3aa: CASSRTVSGNEQYF
j_gene: TRBJ2-1; v_gene: TRBV6-1; CDR3aa: CASSPGRGPGSEQFF
j_gene: TRBJ2-7; v_gene: TRBV14; CDR3aa: CASSQDSGGNYEQYF
j_gene: TRBJ2-7; v_gene: TRBV5-1; CDR3aa: CASSLQGANEQYF
j_gene: -; v_gene: TRBV5-1; CDR3aa: CASSYGHAYEQYF
j_gene: TRBJ2-5; v_gene: TRBV19; CDR3aa: CASSMSGGGETQYF
j_gene: TRBJ2-3; v_gene: TRBV27; CDR3aa: CASSSRTGGGDTQYF
j_gene: TRBJ2-3; v_gene: TRBV7-3; CDR3aa: CASSSTSGYTDTQYF
j_gene: TRBJ2-5; v_gene: TRBV6-1; CDR3aa: CASSQNRGQETQYF
j_gene: TRBJ1-4; v_gene: TRBV5-6; CDR3aa: CASSLAGLNEKLFF